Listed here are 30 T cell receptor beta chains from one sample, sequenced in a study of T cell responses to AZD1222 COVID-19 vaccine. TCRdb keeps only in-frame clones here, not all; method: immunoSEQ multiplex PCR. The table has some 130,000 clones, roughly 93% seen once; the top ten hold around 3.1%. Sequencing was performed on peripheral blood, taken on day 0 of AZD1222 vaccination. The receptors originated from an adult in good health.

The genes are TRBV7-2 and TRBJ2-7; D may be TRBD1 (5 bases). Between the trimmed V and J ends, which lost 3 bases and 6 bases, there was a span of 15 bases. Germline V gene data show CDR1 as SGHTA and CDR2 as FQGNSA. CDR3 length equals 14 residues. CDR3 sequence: CASSFQTALGEQYF. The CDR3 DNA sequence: TGTGCCAGCAGCTTCCAGACAGCTCTTGGCGAGCAGTACTTC.

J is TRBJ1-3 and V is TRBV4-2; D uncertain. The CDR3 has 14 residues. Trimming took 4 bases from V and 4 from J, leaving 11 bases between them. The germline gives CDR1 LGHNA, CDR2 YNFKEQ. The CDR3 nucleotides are TGTGCCAGCAGCCCCCTAGGGAGCGGAAACACCATATATTTT. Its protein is CASSPLGSGNTIYF.

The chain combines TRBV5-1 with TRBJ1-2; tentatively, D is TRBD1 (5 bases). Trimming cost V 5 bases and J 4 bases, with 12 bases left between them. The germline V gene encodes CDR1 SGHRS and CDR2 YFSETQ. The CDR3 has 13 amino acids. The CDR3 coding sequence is TGCGCCAGCAGAGAGGGGAATAGCTATGGCTACACCTTC. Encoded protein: CASREGNSYGYTF.

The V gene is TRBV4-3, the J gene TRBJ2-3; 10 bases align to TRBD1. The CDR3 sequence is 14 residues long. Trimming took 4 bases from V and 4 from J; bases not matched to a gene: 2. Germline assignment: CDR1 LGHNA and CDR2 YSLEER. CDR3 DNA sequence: TGCGCCAGCAGCCGAGGACAGGGGGCAGATACGCAGTATTTT. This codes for CASSRGQGADTQYF.

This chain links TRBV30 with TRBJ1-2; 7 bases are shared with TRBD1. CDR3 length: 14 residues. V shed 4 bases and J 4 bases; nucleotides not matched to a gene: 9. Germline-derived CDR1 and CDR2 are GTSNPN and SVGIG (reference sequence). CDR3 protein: CAWNRGRRTYGYTF. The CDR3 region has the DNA TGTGCCTGGAACAGGGGCCGACGTACCTATGGCTACACCTTC.

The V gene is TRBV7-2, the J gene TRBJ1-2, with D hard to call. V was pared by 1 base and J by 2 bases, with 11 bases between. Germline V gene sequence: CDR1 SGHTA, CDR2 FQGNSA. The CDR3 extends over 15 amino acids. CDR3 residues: CASSLDPFLNYGYTF. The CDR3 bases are TGTGCCAGCAGCTTAGACCCTTTTCTCAACTATGGCTACACCTTC.

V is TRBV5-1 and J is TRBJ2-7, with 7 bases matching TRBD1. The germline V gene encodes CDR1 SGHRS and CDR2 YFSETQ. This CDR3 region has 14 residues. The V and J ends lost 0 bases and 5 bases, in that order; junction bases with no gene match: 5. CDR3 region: CASSLDLDRDEQYF. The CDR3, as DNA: TGCGCCAGCAGCTTGGACCTCGACAGGGACGAGCAGTACTTC.

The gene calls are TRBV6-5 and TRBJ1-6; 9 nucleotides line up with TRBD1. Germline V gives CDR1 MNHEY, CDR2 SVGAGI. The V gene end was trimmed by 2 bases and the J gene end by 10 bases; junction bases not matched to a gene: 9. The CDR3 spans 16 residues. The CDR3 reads CASSYGDRAAYSPLHF. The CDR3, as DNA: TGTGCCAGCAGTTACGGGGACAGGGCCGCATACTCACCCCTCCACTTT.

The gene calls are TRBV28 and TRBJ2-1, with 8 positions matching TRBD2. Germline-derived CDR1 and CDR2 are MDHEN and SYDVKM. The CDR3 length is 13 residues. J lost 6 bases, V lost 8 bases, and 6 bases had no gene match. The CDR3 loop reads CASLKAGVNEQFF. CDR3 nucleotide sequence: TGTGCCAGCCTAAAAGCGGGAGTCAATGAGCAGTTCTTC.

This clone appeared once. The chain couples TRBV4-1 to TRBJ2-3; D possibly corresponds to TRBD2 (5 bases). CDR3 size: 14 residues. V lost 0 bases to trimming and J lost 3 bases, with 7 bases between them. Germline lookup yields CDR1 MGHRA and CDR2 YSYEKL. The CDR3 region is CASSQDLATDTQYF. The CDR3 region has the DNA TGCGCCAGCAGCCAAGATCTAGCAACAGATACGCAGTATTTT.

The CDR3 sequence: CASSSGTSGTEQYF. Written as DNA, the CDR3 is TGTGCCAGCAGCTCAGGGACTAGCGGGACCGAGCAGTACTTC. The J gene is TRBJ2-7, the V gene TRBV11-2; 13 bases agree with TRBD2. Looked up from germline, CDR1 is SGHAT and CDR2 is FQNNGV. The CDR3 sequence is 14 residues long. Germline trimming cut 4 bases from V and 6 bases from J; bases unmatched to any gene: 3.

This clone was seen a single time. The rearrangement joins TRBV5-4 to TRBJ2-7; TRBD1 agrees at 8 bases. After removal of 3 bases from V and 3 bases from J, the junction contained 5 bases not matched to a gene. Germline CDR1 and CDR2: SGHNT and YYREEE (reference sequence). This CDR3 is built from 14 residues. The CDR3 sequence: CASSSGQDNYEQYF. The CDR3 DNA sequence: TGTGCCAGCAGCTCGGGACAGGATAACTACGAGCAGTACTTC.

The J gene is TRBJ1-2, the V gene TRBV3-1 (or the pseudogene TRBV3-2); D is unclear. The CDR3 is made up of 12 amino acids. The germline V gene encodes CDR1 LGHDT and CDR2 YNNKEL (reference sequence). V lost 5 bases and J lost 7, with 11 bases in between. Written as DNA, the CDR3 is TGTGCCAGCAGCAAAGGAGGGTCTGGCTACACCTTC. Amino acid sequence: CASSKGGSGYTF.

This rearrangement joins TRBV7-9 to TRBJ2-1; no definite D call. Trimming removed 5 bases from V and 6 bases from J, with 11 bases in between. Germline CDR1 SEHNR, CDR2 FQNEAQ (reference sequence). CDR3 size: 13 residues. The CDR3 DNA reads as TGTGCCAGCAGCCGCGAGGCTGCCAATGAGCAGTTCTTC. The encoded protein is CASSREAANEQFF.

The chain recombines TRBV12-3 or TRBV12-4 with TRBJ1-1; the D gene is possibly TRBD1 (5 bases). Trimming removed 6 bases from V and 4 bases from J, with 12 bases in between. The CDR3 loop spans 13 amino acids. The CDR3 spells CASRIGQGTEAFF. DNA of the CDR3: TGTGCCAGCAGGATCGGTCAGGGCACTGAAGCTTTCTTT.

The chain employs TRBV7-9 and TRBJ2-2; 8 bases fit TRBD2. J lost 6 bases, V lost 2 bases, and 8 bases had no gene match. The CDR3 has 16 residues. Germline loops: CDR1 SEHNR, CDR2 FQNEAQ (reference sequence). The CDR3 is CASSLKSGSFPGELFF. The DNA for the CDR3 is TGTGCCAGCAGCTTAAAAAGCGGGAGCTTTCCCGGGGAGCTGTTTTTT.

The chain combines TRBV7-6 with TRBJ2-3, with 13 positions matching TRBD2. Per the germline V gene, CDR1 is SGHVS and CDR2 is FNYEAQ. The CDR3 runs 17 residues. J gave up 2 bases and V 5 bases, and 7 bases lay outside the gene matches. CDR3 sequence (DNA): TGTGCCAGCAGCCCGGGGACTAGCGGGATGATCACAGATACGCAGTATTTT. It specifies CASSPGTSGMITDTQYF. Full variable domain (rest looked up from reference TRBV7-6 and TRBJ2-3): GAGVSQSPRYKVTKRGQDVALRCDPISGHVSLYWYRQALGQGPEFLTYFNYEAQQDKSGLPNDRFSAERPEGSISTLTIQRTEQRDSAMYRCASSPGTSGMITDTQYFGPGTRLTVL.

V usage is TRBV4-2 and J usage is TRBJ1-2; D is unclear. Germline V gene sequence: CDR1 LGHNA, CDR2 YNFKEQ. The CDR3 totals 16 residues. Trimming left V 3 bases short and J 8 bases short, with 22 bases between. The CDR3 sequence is CASSQSPDVQVDGYTF. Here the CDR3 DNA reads TGTGCCAGCAGCCAGTCCCCCGATGTGCAGGTTGACGGCTACACCTTC.

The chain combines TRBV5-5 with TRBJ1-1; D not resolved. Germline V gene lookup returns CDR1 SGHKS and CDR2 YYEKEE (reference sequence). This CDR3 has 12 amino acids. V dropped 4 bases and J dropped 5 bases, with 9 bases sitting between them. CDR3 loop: CASSGVGTEAFF. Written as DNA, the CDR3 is TGTGCCAGCAGCGGGGTGGGAACTGAAGCTTTCTTT.

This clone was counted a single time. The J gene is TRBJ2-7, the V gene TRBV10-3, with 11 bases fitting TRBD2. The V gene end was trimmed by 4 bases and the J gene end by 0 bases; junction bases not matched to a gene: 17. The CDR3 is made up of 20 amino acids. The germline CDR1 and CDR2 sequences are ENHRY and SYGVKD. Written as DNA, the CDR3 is TGTGCCATCAGTGTGTCGTTGGCTAGCGGGAGGCGAACCTTCTCCTACGAGCAGTACTTC. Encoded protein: CAISVSLASGRRTFSYEQYF.

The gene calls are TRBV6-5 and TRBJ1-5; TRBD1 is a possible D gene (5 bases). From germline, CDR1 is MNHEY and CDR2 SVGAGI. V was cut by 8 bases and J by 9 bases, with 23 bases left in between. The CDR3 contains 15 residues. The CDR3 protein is CASLLAQAGSRPQHF. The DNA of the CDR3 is TGTGCCAGCCTTTTGGCACAGGCGGGTTCACGGCCCCAGCATTTT.

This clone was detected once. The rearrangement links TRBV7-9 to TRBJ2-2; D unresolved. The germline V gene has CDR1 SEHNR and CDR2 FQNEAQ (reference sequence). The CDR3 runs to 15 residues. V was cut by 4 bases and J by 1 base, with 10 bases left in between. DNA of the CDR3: TGTGCCAGCAGCTCCCGGACGGTGAACACCGGGGAGCTGTTTTTT. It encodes CASSSRTVNTGELFF.

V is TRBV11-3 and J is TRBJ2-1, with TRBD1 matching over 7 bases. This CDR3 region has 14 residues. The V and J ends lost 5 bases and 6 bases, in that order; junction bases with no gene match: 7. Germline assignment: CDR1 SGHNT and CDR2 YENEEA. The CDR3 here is CASSATGTANEQFF. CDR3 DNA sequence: TGTGCCAGCAGCGCAACCGGGACAGCCAATGAGCAGTTCTTC.

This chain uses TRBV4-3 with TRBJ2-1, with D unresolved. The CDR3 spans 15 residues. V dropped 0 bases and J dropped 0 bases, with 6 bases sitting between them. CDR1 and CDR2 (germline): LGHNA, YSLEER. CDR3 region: CASSQDRSSYNEQFF. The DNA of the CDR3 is TGCGCCAGCAGCCAAGATCGGAGCTCCTACAATGAGCAGTTCTTC.

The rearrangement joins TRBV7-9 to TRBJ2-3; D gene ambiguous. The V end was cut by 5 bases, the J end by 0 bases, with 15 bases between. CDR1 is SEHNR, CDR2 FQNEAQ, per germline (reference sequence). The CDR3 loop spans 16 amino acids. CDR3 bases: TGTGCCAGCAGCAAAAAGAACGTTGCTAGCACAGATACGCAGTATTTT. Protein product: CASSKKNVASTDTQYF.

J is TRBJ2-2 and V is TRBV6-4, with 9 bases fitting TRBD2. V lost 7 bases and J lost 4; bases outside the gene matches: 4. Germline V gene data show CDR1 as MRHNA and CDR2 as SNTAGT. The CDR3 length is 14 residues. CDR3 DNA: TGTGCCAGCACTAGCGGGGAATCCACCGGGGAGCTGTTTTTT. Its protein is CASTSGESTGELFF.

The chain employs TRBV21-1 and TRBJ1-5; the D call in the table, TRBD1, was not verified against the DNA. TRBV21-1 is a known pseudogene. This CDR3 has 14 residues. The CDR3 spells CASRGHPLIGPQHF. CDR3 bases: TGTGCCAGCAGGGGACATCCCCTTATAGGGCCCCAGCATTTT.

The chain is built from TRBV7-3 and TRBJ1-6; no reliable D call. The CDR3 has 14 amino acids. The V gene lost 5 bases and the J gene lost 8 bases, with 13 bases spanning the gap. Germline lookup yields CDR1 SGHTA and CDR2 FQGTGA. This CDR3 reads CASSPSGGYSPLHF. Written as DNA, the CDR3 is TGTGCCAGCAGCCCATCTGGCGGCTATTCACCCCTCCACTTT.

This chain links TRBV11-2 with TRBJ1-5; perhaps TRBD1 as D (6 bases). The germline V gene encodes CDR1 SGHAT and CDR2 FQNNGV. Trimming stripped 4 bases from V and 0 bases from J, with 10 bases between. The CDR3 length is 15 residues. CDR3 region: CASSSTGLSNQPQHF. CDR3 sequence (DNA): TGTGCCAGCAGCTCGACAGGCCTTAGCAATCAGCCCCAGCATTTT.

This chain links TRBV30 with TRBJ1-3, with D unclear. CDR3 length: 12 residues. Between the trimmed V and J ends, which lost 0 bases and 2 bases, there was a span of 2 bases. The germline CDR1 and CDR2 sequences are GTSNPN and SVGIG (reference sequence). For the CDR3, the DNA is TGTGCCTGGAGTGTAGCTGGAAACACCATATATTTT. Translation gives CAWSVAGNTIYF.